The 25 T cell receptor beta chains reported below all come from one sample, sequenced in a study of long-term antiretroviral therapy in people with HIV. Survey-level immunoSEQ v3.0 assays were run. This table comes from immunoSEQ multiplex PCR, and its TCRdb copy is limited to in-frame clones, with some not included. The data show around 25,000 clones, approximately 90% seen once. Sequencing used unsorted PBMCs, obtained 1.8 years before starting antiretroviral therapy. The origin of the receptors is a man in his fifties or sixties with HIV.

The chain is built from TRBV12-5 and TRBJ1-1; TRBD1 might be the D (5 bases). This CDR3 comprises 14 residues. The V gene lost 3 bases and the J gene lost 0 bases, with 8 bases spanning the gap. Germline assignment: CDR1 LGHNT and CDR2 FRNRAP. The DNA for the CDR3 is TGTGCTAGTGGTTTACTGACAGTGAACACTGAAGCTTTCTTT. Translating it yields CASGLLTVNTEAFF.

V usage is TRBV5-4 and J usage is TRBJ2-3; D tentatively fits TRBD1 or TRBD2 (5 bases each). Germline CDR1 is SGHNT and CDR2 is YYREEE (reference sequence). The CDR3 has 15 amino acids. V lost 1 base and J lost 4, with 13 bases in between. CDR3 sequence reads: CASSLSGGAADTQYF. The CDR3 DNA reads TGTGCCAGCAGCTTGTCTGGGGGAGCGGCAGATACGCAGTATTTT.

V gene TRBV5-1 combines with J gene TRBJ1-2; no clear D gene. CDR1 and CDR2 from the germline V gene are SGHRS and YFSETQ. V dropped 0 bases and J dropped 8 bases, with 23 bases sitting between them. The length of the CDR3 is 17 residues. The CDR3 loop reads CASSLDYASSLLGGYTF. DNA for the CDR3: TGCGCCAGCAGCTTGGATTACGCGAGTTCGTTGTTAGGGGGCTACACCTTC.

The rearrangement uses TRBV7-9 and TRBJ2-1; a weak D match, TRBD2 (7 bases). V was trimmed by 5 bases and J by 4 bases, leaving 15 bases between them. Looked up from germline, CDR1 is SEHNR and CDR2 is FQNEAQ (reference sequence). This CDR3 spans 15 amino acids. CDR3 coding DNA: TGTGCCAGCAGCGGGGGGGCGCGAGCGTACAATGAGCAGTTCTTC. This sequence encodes CASSGGARAYNEQFF. Combining the CDR3 with reference TRBV7-9 and TRBJ2-1 gives the whole variable domain DTGVSQNPRHKITKRGQNVTFRCDPISEHNRLYWYRQTLGQGPEFLTYFQNEAQLEKSRLLSDRFSAERPKGSFSTLEIQRTEQGDSAMYLCASSGGARAYNEQFFGPGTRLTVL.

The chain employs TRBV7-2 and TRBJ2-5; D may be TRBD1 or TRBD2 (6 bases each). Germline CDR1 is SGHTA and CDR2 is FQGNSA. CDR3 size: 15 residues. V lost 5 bases, J lost 5 bases, and 18 bases lay in between. In nucleotides, the CDR3 is TGTACCAGCAGCAAGTATGGGGGGCCAGGGGAGACCCAGTACTTC. Translated: CTSSKYGGPGETQYF.

The chain recombines TRBV6-6 with TRBJ2-1, with a tentative D call TRBD2 (6 bases). In germline, CDR1 is MNHNY, CDR2 SVGAGI (reference sequence). V lost 10 bases and J 8 bases, leaving 18 bases between the germline ends. CDR3 length: 13 amino acids. CDR3 protein: CATDTSNSYEQFF. The CDR3 DNA reads TGTGCCACCGATACTAGCAATAGCTATGAGCAGTTCTTC.

This chain uses TRBV7-2 with TRBJ1-1; no firm D call. Germline values: CDR1 SGHTA, CDR2 FQGNSA. The CDR3 is 14 amino acids. Trimming left V 5 bases short and J 1 base short, with 11 bases between. This CDR3 is CASSTERTNTEAFF. The CDR3, as DNA: TGTGCCAGCAGCACAGAACGGACGAACACTGAAGCTTTCTTT.

The chain is built from TRBV15 and TRBJ2-7; D is possibly TRBD2 (5 bases). V gave up 0 bases and J gave up 2 bases, with 8 bases separating them. From germline, CDR1 is LNHNV and CDR2 YYDKDF (reference sequence). This CDR3 spans 14 amino acids. This CDR3 is CATSRERVAYEQYF. Here the CDR3 DNA reads TGTGCCACCAGCAGAGAGAGGGTAGCCTACGAGCAGTACTTC.

This sequence joins TRBV2 and TRBJ1-1, with a possible D match to TRBD1 (6 bases). Per the germline V gene, CDR1 is SNHLY and CDR2 is FYNNEI. CDR3 length: 14 residues. With 8 bases removed from V and 4 bases from J, the gap between germline ends came to 17 bases. The CDR3 DNA is TGTGCCAGCGGCGGACAGACCCCGGGCACTGAAGCTTTCTTT. This translates into CASGGQTPGTEAFF.

V usage is TRBV6-5 and J usage is TRBJ1-5, with D possibly matching TRBD1 (5 bases). The V gene's germline CDR1 is MNHEY and CDR2 SVGAGI. V was clipped by 6 bases and J by 2 bases, with 14 bases between them. CDR3 length: 15 amino acids. CDR3 bases: TGTGCCAGCAGCCCTGTCAGGGTAGGCAATCAGCCCCAGCATTTT. Translating gives CASSPVRVGNQPQHF.

The rearrangement links TRBV15 to TRBJ2-5; D is unresolved. Germline V gives CDR1 LNHNV, CDR2 YYDKDF (reference sequence). The V gene lost 1 base and the J gene lost 5 bases, with 5 bases spanning the gap. This CDR3 contains 12 residues. CDR3 residues: CATSRGPETQYF. As DNA, the CDR3 is TGTGCCACCAGCAGAGGCCCCGAGACCCAGTACTTC. The full variable domain, rest sourced from reference TRBV15 and TRBJ2-5, is DAMVIQNPRYQVTQFGKPVTLSCSQTLNHNVMYWYQQKSSQAPKLLFHYYDKDFNNEADTPDNFQSRRPNTSFCFLDIRSPGLGDTAMYLCATSRGPETQYFGPGTRLLVL.

This chain joins TRBV27 and TRBJ2-7; 7 nucleotides line up with TRBD1. This CDR3 is 14 amino acids long. V shed 3 bases, J shed 3 bases, and the junction held 5 bases outside the gene matches. The V gene's germline CDR1 is MNHEY and CDR2 SMNVEV (reference sequence). The CDR3 loop is CASSLVGGFYEQYF. CDR3 in DNA: TGTGCCAGCAGTTTGGTAGGGGGCTTCTACGAGCAGTACTTC.

The chain is built from TRBV10-3 and TRBJ2-3; no clear D gene. The CDR3 contains 13 residues. Germline values: CDR1 ENHRY, CDR2 SYGVKD. Trimming pared 3 bases from V and 0 bases from J, leaving 4 bases between. DNA of the CDR3: TGTGCCATCAGTGAACTGAGCACAGATACGCAGTATTTT. It specifies CAISELSTDTQYF.

This clone was recorded once. This chain joins TRBV5-4 and TRBJ2-2; D unclear. Germline-derived CDR1 and CDR2 are SGHNT and YYREEE (reference sequence). Trimming removed 4 bases from V and 4 bases from J, with 17 bases in between. This CDR3 comprises 16 residues. The CDR3 nucleotides are TGTGCCAGCAGCCGATCCTTGGGGTCGGGCACCGGGGAGCTGTTTTTT. It yields the protein CASSRSLGSGTGELFF.

The CDR3 DNA reads TGCGCCAGCAGCCCGAACACCGGGGAGCTGTTTTTT. Its translation is CASSPNTGELFF. The chain couples TRBV5-1 to TRBJ2-2; D is ambiguous. The CDR3 spans 12 residues. V was pared by 4 bases and J by 0 bases, with 1 base between. Germline CDR1 SGHRS, CDR2 YFSETQ.

The chain combines TRBV29-1 with TRBJ2-5; a possible D gene is TRBD2 (7 bases). Germline loops: CDR1 SQVTM, CDR2 ANQGSEA. The length of the CDR3 is 13 residues. The ends were cut back, 8 bases at V and 5 bases at J, with 18 bases in the middle. DNA for the CDR3: TGCAGCTTTACGTGGGGGGGCGGCGAGACCCAGTACTTC. Protein sequence: CSFTWGGGETQYF.

This sequence joins TRBV5-1 and TRBJ1-2, with D possibly matching TRBD1 (6 bases). Germline CDR1 and CDR2: SGHRS and YFSETQ. CDR3 length: 12 residues. V was trimmed by 4 bases and J by 8 bases, leaving 12 bases between them. CDR3 coding DNA: TGCGCCAGCAGCGGATCAGGGGACGGCTACACCTTC. It yields the protein CASSGSGDGYTF.

This chain joins TRBV18 and TRBJ2-7; D is unresolved. This CDR3 is 12 amino acids long. V was shortened by 2 bases and J by 3 bases, with 5 bases between the two germline ends. CDR1 and CDR2 (germline): KGHSH, LQKENI. CDR3 sequence (DNA): TGTGCCAGCTCACCAACAATCTACGAGCAGTACTTC. This sequence encodes CASSPTIYEQYF.

The chain is built from TRBV5-1 and TRBJ2-1, with 10 bases matching TRBD2. V gave up 4 bases and J gave up 9 bases; unmatched junction bases: 10. Germline lookup yields CDR1 SGHRS and CDR2 YFSETQ. The CDR3 consists of 15 residues. The CDR3 coding sequence is TGCGCCAGCAGCGAACGGACTAGCGGAGGGGGTGAGCAGTTCTTC. Translation gives CASSERTSGGGEQFF.

The chain couples TRBV9 to TRBJ2-1; TRBD2 agrees at 10 bases. The CDR3 sequence is 16 residues long. V dropped 0 bases and J dropped 8; count of bases not matched to a gene: 8. The germline V gene has CDR1 SGDLS and CDR2 YYNGEE. CDR3 DNA sequence: TGTGCCAGCAGCGTAGGGCTAGCGGGAGCTTTTGATGAGCAGTTCTTC. Its translation: CASSVGLAGAFDEQFF. Supplemented by reference TRBV9 and TRBJ2-1, the full variable domain reads DSGVTQTPKHLITATGQRVTLRCSPRSGDLSVYWYQQSLDQGLQFLIQYYNGEERAKGNILERFSAQQFPDLHSELNLSSLELGDSALYFCASSVGLAGAFDEQFFGPGTRLTVL.

This clone was picked up a small number of times. The rearrangement links TRBV2 to TRBJ2-7; possibly TRBD1 for D (5 bases). V was clipped by 4 bases and J by 3 bases, with 16 bases between them. Germline loops: CDR1 SNHLY, CDR2 FYNNEI. The CDR3 length is 15 residues. The CDR3 nucleotides are TGTGCCAGCAGTGTAGGGGAAGCATTCGGCTACGAGCAGTACTTC. Translated: CASSVGEAFGYEQYF.

V gene TRBV7-9 combines with J gene TRBJ1-1, with D hard to call. CDR1 and CDR2 (germline): SEHNR, FQNEAQ (reference sequence). The V and J ends lost 8 bases and 1 base respectively, with 11 bases between them. The length of the CDR3 is 13 residues. CDR3 sequence (DNA): TGTGCCAGCCATACCCGGACGAACACTGAAGCTTTCTTT. This sequence encodes CASHTRTNTEAFF. Looking up the rest from reference TRBV7-9 and TRBJ1-1 gives the full variable domain: DTGVSQNPRHKITKRGQNVTFRCDPISEHNRLYWYRQTLGQGPEFLTYFQNEAQLEKSRLLSDRFSAERPKGSFSTLEIQRTEQGDSAMYLCASHTRTNTEAFFGQGTRLTVV.

The chain has TRBV10-3 and TRBJ1-1, with a possible D match to TRBD1 (6 bases). Germline CDR1 and CDR2: ENHRY and SYGVKD. V lost 6 bases and J 1 base, leaving 12 bases between the germline ends. There are 14 residues in the CDR3. The CDR3 spells CAISNEDRNTEAFF. In nucleotides, the CDR3 is TGTGCCATCAGCAACGAGGACAGGAACACTGAAGCTTTCTTT.

The V call is TRBV7-2, the J call TRBJ1-5; D unresolved. V was cut by 1 base and J by 5 bases, with 6 bases left in between. CDR1 and CDR2 (germline): SGHTA, FQGNSA. CDR3 length equals 13 residues. The CDR3 nucleotides are TGTGCCAGCAGCTTAGAGGGAGATCAGCCCCAGCATTTT. Its translation is CASSLEGDQPQHF.

The chain couples TRBV6-5 to TRBJ1-1; D not certain. Germline V gene lookup returns CDR1 MNHEY and CDR2 SVGAGI. Trimming removed 0 bases at V and 1 base at J, with 3 bases between. The CDR3 runs 13 residues. CDR3 loop: CASSYSKNTEAFF. The CDR3 region has the DNA TGTGCCAGCAGTTACTCGAAGAACACTGAAGCTTTCTTT.